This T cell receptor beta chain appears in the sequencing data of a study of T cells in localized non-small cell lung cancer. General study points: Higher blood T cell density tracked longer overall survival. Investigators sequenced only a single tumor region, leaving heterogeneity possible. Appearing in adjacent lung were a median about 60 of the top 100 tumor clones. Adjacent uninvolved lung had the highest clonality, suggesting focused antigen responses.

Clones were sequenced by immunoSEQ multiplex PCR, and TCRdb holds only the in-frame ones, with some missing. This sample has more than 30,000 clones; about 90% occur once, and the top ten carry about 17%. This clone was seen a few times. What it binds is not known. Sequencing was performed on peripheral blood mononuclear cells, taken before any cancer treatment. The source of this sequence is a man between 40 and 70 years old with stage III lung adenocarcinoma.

The CDR3 loop reads CASSLTTPVGGGFYEQYF. The CDR3 DNA follows: TGTGCCAGCAGCCTTACAACCCCCGTCGGGGGAGGATTCTACGAGCAGTACTTC. The chain is built from TRBV4-2 and TRBJ2-7; perhaps TRBD2 as D (6 bases). CDR1 and CDR2 (germline): LGHNA, YNFKEQ. The CDR3 runs to 18 residues. V dropped 4 bases and J dropped 3 bases, with 25 bases sitting between them.